This T cell receptor (beta chain) is drawn from a study of blood T cell repertoires in COVID-19. Study context: Material from acute and convalescent COVID-19 was sourced from the United States, Italy and Spain. T cells, B-cell-depleted T cells, or PBMCs provided the cDNA or gDNA that served as material.

In its sample, this clone was seen once. This CDR3 spans 13 amino acids. The germline gives CDR1 SGHVS, CDR2 FQNEAQ. Unmatched junction bases numbered 2, after V lost 2 bases and J lost 7 bases. In the original workflow: Amplifying reference gene primers gave estimates of nucleated cell counts. The assay was immunoSEQ multiplex PCR, and TCRdb's table has in-frame clones only and misses some. V and J calls and clone size come straight from that table; D and trimming were deduced from the DNA. The sample has about 71,000 clones, 75% to 90% seen once. The material sequenced was peripheral blood. This sequence joins TRBV7-8 and TRBJ1-3, with TRBD1 matching 7 bases. The TCR was taken from a human donor in a cohort sampled during active COVID-19. The DNA of the CDR3 is TGTGCCAGCAGCTTAAAGGGGGCCAACACCATATATTTT. It yields the protein CASSLKGANTIYF. The full variable domain, with the rest looked up from reference TRBV7-8 and TRBJ1-3, is GAGVSQSPRYKVAKRGQDVALRCDPISGHVSLFWYQQALGQGPEFLTYFQNEAQLDKSGLPSDRFFAERPEGSVSTLKIQRTQQEDSAVYLCASSLKGANTIYFGEGSWLTVV.